What follows is one T cell receptor (beta chain) and its context. TCRdb itself ran the 5' RACE reads through MiXCR, one entry per CDR3 protein. Of about 54,000 distinct CDR3 sequences listed, 17% are singletons. There are 13 residues in the CDR3. The germline V gene has CDR1 SGHRS and CDR2 YFSETQ. V dropped 6 bases and J dropped 4 bases, with 12 bases sitting between them. The source is a female donor with breast cancer. V and J are TRBV5-1 and TRBJ2-3, with TRBD2 as a possible D gene (5 bases). The sample taken for sequencing was naive CD4+ T cells sorted from blood. The subset denotes: naive CD4+ T cells, CD4+CD45RA+CD25-. The DNA for the CDR3 is TGCGCCAGCACTGGGGAGTGGTCAGATACGCAGTATTTT. Protein: CASTGEWSDTQYF.